Listed below are T cell receptor beta chains from one sample, sequenced in a study of CD8+CD57+ T cells in acquired aplastic anemia. TCRdb analysed the reads with MiXCR anew, one entry per CDR3 protein. The profile covers about 80,000 distinct CDR3 sequences, with about half appearing a single time and about 66% taken by the ten largest. Sequencing used sorted CD4+, CD8+, or CD8+CD57+ T cells (not recorded which) from PBMCs. These receptors all stem from a human donor in good health, serving as a control. CDR3s include the opening cysteine and the closing phenylalanine or tryptophan. D genes are given only for firm matches. Expanded clones are given a class, and other clones once, few, many or no size at all.

CATSARQGYTEAFF	TGTGCCACCAGCGCACGACAGGGTTATACTGAAGCTTTCTTT	TRBJ1-1	TRBV15	many	14	TRBD1
CSVAAYSGRTQETQYF	TGCAGTGTCGCCGCCTACAGCGGGAGGACCCAAGAGACCCAGTACTTC	TRBJ2-5	TRBV20-1	many	16	TRBD2
CASSLVSVNNEQFF	TGTGCCAGCAGCTTAGTTAGCGTCAACAATGAGCAGTTCTTC	TRBJ2-1	TRBV11-1	many	14	NA
CAISSQGASGNTIYF	TGTGCCATCAGTTCTCAGGGGGCATCGGGAAACACCATATATTTT	TRBJ1-3	TRBV10-3	NA	15	TRBD1
CASSFRDAQYF	TGTGCCAGCAGCTTCAGGGATGCGCAGTATTTT	TRBJ2-3	TRBV7-9	NA	11	NA
CSVPSPGGNEQFF	TGCAGCGTTCCCTCCCCAGGGGGGAATGAGCAGTTCTTC	TRBJ2-1	TRBV29-1	many	13	NA
CASSDRGDEKLFF	TGTGCCAGCAGTGACAGAGGAGATGAAAAACTGTTTTTT	TRBJ1-4	TRBV2	NA	13	NA
CSVPENTIFGYTF	TGCAGCGTCCCAGAGAATACAATTTTTGGCTACACCTTC	TRBJ1-2	TRBV29-1	many	13	NA
CASSQENRAKGMNTEAFF	TGCGCCAGCAGCCAAGAGAACAGGGCGAAGGGAATGAACACTGAAGCTTTCTTT	TRBJ1-1	TRBV4-1	few	18	NA
CASSATSPSSYEQYF	TGTGCCAGCAGTGCGACTAGTCCTAGCTCCTACGAGCAGTACTTC	TRBJ2-7	TRBV2	many	15	NA
CASSELGYTDTQYF	TGTGCCAGCAGTGAACTAGGTTACACAGATACGCAGTATTTT	TRBJ2-3	TRBV6-1	many	14	NA
CASSVEVAGGTTQYF	TGTGCCAGCAGCGTAGAAGTAGCGGGGGGGACTACGCAGTATTTT	TRBJ2-3	TRBV9	NA	15	TRBD2
CATSSQQASYEQYF	TGTGCCACCAGCAGTCAACAGGCCTCCTACGAGCAGTACTTC	TRBJ2-7	TRBV15	NA	14	NA
CASSEAGTTEAFF	TGTGCCAGCAGTGAAGCCGGCACGACTGAAGCTTTCTTT	TRBJ1-1	TRBV2	many	13	NA
CAGSVNTEAFF	TGTGCCGGTAGTGTGAACACTGAAGCTTTCTTT	TRBJ1-1	TRBV19	NA	11	NA
CSAPPGTGRTYEQYF	TGCAGTGCTCCTCCCGGGACAGGGAGAACCTACGAGCAGTACTTC	TRBJ2-7	TRBV20-1	once	15	TRBD1
CASGTSVNEQFF	TGTGCTAGCGGTACGTCAGTCAATGAGCAGTTCTTC	TRBJ2-1	TRBV12-5	NA	12	NA
CAAADQAGGAYNEQFF	TGTGCCGCCGCGGACCAAGCAGGGGGCGCCTACAATGAGCAGTTCTTC	TRBJ2-1	TRBV10-3	once	16	TRBD1
CASSYYRDRFDTDTQYF	TGTGCCAGCAGTTACTACCGGGACAGGTTTGACACAGATACGCAGTATTTT	TRBJ2-3	TRBV6-2/TRBV6-3	NA	17	TRBD1
CSVEATEGPRQGYTF	TGCAGCGTTGAAGCGACTGAAGGTCCACGGCAGGGCTACACCTTC	TRBJ1-2	TRBV29-1	NA	15	NA
CSARDLANYGYTF	TGCAGTGCTAGAGATCTAGCCAACTATGGCTACACCTTC	TRBJ1-2	TRBV20-1	many	13	NA
CSAREAGGRGEQYF	TGCAGTGCTAGAGAGGCGGGAGGGCGAGGAGAGCAGTACTTC	TRBJ2-7	TRBV20-1	many	14	TRBD2
CSVGQGQAYEQYF	TGCAGCGTCGGCCAGGGGCAGGCCTACGAGCAGTACTTC	TRBJ2-7	TRBV29-1	once	13	NA
CASSILGGEQYF	TGTGCCAGTAGTATTCTAGGGGGCGAGCAGTACTTC	TRBJ2-7	TRBV7-2	few	12	NA
CASSRDPTNSPLHF	TGTGCCAGCAGTCGGGACCCGACAAATTCACCCCTCCACTTT	TRBJ1-6	TRBV2	NA	14	NA
CASSELRQLGYEQYF	TGCGCCAGCAGTGAGTTACGCCAGTTGGGCTACGAGCAGTACTTC	TRBJ2-7	TRBV10-1	NA	15	NA
CATRGDLYNEQFF	TGCGCCACCAGGGGGGACTTATACAATGAGCAGTTCTTC	TRBJ2-1	TRBV10-2	many	13	NA
CAISESLAGGSSYEQYF	TGTGCCATCAGTGAGTCACTAGCGGGGGGGAGCTCCTACGAGCAGTACTTC	TRBJ2-7	TRBV10-3	many	17	TRBD2
CSAREWDRGEPYEQYF	TGCAGTGCCAGGGAGTGGGACAGGGGGGAACCTTACGAGCAGTACTTC	TRBJ2-7	TRBV20-1	many	16	TRBD1
CSVDFRVVNEQYF	TGCAGCGTTGACTTCAGGGTAGTGAACGAGCAGTACTTC	TRBJ2-7	TRBV29-1	NA	13	NA
CASSIASSNYGYTF	TGTGCCAGTAGTATAGCTAGCAGTAACTATGGCTACACCTTC	TRBJ1-2	TRBV19	NA	14	NA
CASSTDHRGSSYEQYF	TGTGCCAGTAGTACAGATCACAGGGGGAGCTCCTACGAGCAGTACTTC	TRBJ2-7	TRBV19	NA	16	TRBD1
CASRNEDRGYGYTF	TGTGCCAGCCGTAACGAGGACAGGGGCTATGGCTACACCTTC	TRBJ1-2	TRBV4-2	many	14	TRBD1
CATSDPGRDYGYTF	TGTGCCACCAGTGATCCGGGACGAGACTATGGCTACACCTTC	TRBJ1-2	TRBV24-1	NA	14	NA
CSVPRGQGDGYTF	TGCAGCGTTCCCCGAGGACAGGGGGATGGCTACACCTTC	TRBJ1-2	TRBV29-1	NA	13	TRBD1
CSAFRAGTALNQPQHF	TGCAGTGCCTTCCGAGCCGGGACTGCTCTTAATCAGCCCCAGCATTTT	TRBJ1-5	TRBV20-1	NA	16	NA
CSARVDRVRGYTF	TGCAGTGCTAGAGTAGACAGGGTGCGAGGCTACACCTTC	TRBJ1-2	TRBV20-1	NA	13	TRBD1
CASSLSRANTEAFF	TGTGCCAGCAGTTTATCGAGAGCGAACACTGAAGCTTTCTTT	TRBJ1-1	TRBV27	NA	14	NA
CASSDRANDNSPLHF	TGCGCCAGCAGCGACAGGGCGAATGATAATTCACCCCTCCACTTT	TRBJ1-6	TRBV4-1	NA	15	TRBD1
CASSASLRTGNYGYTF	TGTGCCAGCAGCGCCTCGCTGAGGACGGGAAACTACGGCTACACCTTC	TRBJ1-2	TRBV9	NA	16	NA
CASSFVSLRETAETFF	TGTGCCAGCAGCTTTGTGTCCCTGCGCGAGACAGCTGAGACTTTCTTT	TRBJ1-1	TRBV5-6	NA	16	NA
CASSTGRNYEQYF	TGCGCCAGCAGCACCGGAAGGAACTACGAGCAGTACTTC	TRBJ2-7	TRBV5-1	many	13	NA